This TCR beta chain was captured in a study of OX40 agonist ivuxolimab in advanced cancers. About the full investigation: Ivuxolimab was a fully human IgG2 agonistic monoclonal antibody targeting the costimulatory receptor OX40 (CD134). Prior anti-PD-1, anti-PD-L1 or anti-CTLA-4 therapy was permitted, and 35% to 40% of dose-escalation patients had received checkpoint inhibitors. A male proportion of around 80% and a mean age of roughly 58 years, ranging from about 23 to 90, were recorded for the dose-escalation cohort. The point of sequencing TCRbeta in the periphery was to test whether ivuxolimab changed TCR sequence diversity and drove clonal T-cell expansion. Partial responses occurred in three dose-escalation patients: two with cutaneous melanoma and one with hepatocellular carcinoma. The paper covers the monotherapy dose-escalation part of the phase I ivuxolimab trial, which included N = 52 patients. Intravenous ivuxolimab was administered to patients every 2 weeks at six dose levels: 0.01, 0.1, 0.3, 1.5, 3 and 10 mg/kg. Of the approximately 50 dose-escalation patients, hepatocellular carcinoma was present in roughly 19, melanoma in roughly 15, renal cell carcinoma in 9 and head and neck cancer in 9. Broad study findings and their caveats: Partial responders in the 0.1-3.0 mg/kg groups had among the lowest normalized peripheral clonal expansion, especially among CD8+ T cells. Which antigens the clonally expanded peripheral T cells were specific for was not determined. On average, CD8+ T cells showed more expanded clones than CD4+ T cells after ivuxolimab. At doses of 0.1 to 3.0 mg/kg, clonal expansion of both CD4+ and CD8+ T cells in blood was seen between baseline and week 6. Low levels of normalized T-cell clonal expansion were also seen in some patients who did not respond.

Including the terminal cysteine and phenylalanine, the CDR3 comprises 14 residues. Only the CDR3 region is kept as DNA, spanning 42 bases read in frame from base 1. Per the germline V gene, KGHSH is the CDR1 and LQKENI is the CDR2. V gives up 3 bases and J gives up 2 bases, and the segment between their germline ends measures 11 bases. Note on this clone: Its antigen target is currently unknown. The record has no base qualities; no much larger clone is one base away.

Patients with a history of autoimmune disease or receiving systemic immunosuppression were excluded from the trial. Peripheral blood for TCR sequencing was drawn from every dose cohort at baseline, at cycle 4 day 1 and at cycle 7 day 1. Samples came from an open-label, multicenter, first-in-human phase I dose-escalation trial of ivuxolimab. Adults with locally advanced or metastatic melanoma, renal cell, hepatocellular, or head and neck squamous cell carcinoma were enrolled in the trial. CD4+ and CD8+ T cells were sorted separately from peripheral blood before TCR sequencing. For sequencing of the TCRbeta CDR3 region, genomic DNA was extracted from the sorted cells. The immunoSEQ Assay was used to sequence the TCRbeta CDR3 regions. Entries here come from immuneACCESS through TCRdb and include only in-frame sequences with V and J called. Some clones fail to appear in such tables; in the studies checked, an unresolved V gene covers under half of the shortfall, and the cause of the remainder is unknown. For this sample there are tens of thousands of clones; around 89% appear just once. The ten largest make up 9% to 10% of the sample.

Recombination linked TRBV18 to TRBJ2-7, with the D gene not confidently named. The material sequenced was CD4+ or CD8+ T cells sorted from blood, taken in a trial of the OX40 agonist ivuxolimab. This receptor was taken from an adult with an advanced solid tumor such as melanoma, head and neck, liver or kidney cancer. The nucleotide sequence is TGTGCCAGCTCACCCCCGTACGCCCCCTACGAGCAGTACTTC. It is translated as CASSPPYAPYEQYF. Where the CDR3 stops, the reference TRBV18 and TRBJ2-7 genes take over; the full variable domain is NAGVMQNPRHLVRRRGQEARLRCSPMKGHSHVYWYRQLPEEGLKFMVYLQKENIIDESGMPKERFSAEFPKEGPSILRIQQVVRGDSAAYFCASSPPYAPYEQYFGPGTRLTVT.